This TCR beta chain derives from a study of blood T cells in healthy people across ages. Broader study findings: Estimates based on one million T cells were treated as lower bounds. Higher diversity and more naive CD4+ cells were features of long-lived donors, compared to aged donors.

PBMCs, at least 7 million per sample, were isolated. This clonotype was seen more than once but under ten times. Its antigen is currently unknown. Combining a sample-barcoded 5' primer with a J-beta primer mix, a second PCR ran for about 7 to 11 cycles. Each of the samples gave a minimum of 3 million paired-end reads that contained CDR3. MiXCR was run by TCRdb on the 5' RACE reads, yielding one entry per CDR3 protein. The sample consists of about 580,000 distinct CDR3 sequences, 40% to 50% of them appearing once. The sample taken for sequencing was blood. The sequence was collected from a man older than 75 in good health.

As DNA, the CDR3 is TGTGCCAGCAGCTTGGGTAGCGGGCTTGTTTTTTACGAGCAGTACTTC. Translated: CASSLGSGLVFYEQYF. This sequence joins TRBV7-2 and TRBJ2-7, with 7 bases lining up with TRBD2. V was pared by 3 bases and J by 4 bases, with 12 bases of the junction left unmatched. Per germline, CDR1 SGHTA and CDR2 FQGNSA. CDR3 size: 16 residues.